This T cell receptor beta chain emerged from a study of cytomegalovirus exposure and HLA in healthy donors. The V gene end was trimmed by 0 bases and the J gene end by 3 bases; junction bases not matched to a gene: 4. The CDR3 consists of 16 residues. Germline V gene lookup returns CDR1 LGHNA and CDR2 YSLEER. PCR used 60 Vbeta primers and 13 Jbeta primers. Profiling relied on immunoSEQ multiplex PCR, and the TCRdb table lists in-frame clones only, not all of them. The sample consists of 110,000 or so clones, approximately 76% of them appearing once. This sequence originates from a man aged 50 to 60 in good health and CMV-seropositive. Sequencing input: PBMCs. This chain connects TRBV4-3 to TRBJ2-3, with 9 bases aligning to TRBD2. CDR3 amino acids: CASSQDVSGGTDTQYF. DNA of the CDR3: TGCGCCAGCAGCCAAGACGTCAGCGGGGGGACAGATACGCAGTATTTT.